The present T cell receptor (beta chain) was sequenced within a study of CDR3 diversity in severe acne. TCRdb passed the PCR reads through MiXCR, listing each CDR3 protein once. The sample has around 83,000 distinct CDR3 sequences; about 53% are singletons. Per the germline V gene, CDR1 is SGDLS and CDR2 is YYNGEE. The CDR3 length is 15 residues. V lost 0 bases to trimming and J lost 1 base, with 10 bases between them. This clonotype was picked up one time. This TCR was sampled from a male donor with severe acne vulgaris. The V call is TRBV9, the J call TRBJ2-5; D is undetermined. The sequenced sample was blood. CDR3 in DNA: TGTGCCAGCAGCGTAGATAGTCTCGTCCAAGAGACCCAGTACTTC. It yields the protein CASSVDSLVQETQYF.